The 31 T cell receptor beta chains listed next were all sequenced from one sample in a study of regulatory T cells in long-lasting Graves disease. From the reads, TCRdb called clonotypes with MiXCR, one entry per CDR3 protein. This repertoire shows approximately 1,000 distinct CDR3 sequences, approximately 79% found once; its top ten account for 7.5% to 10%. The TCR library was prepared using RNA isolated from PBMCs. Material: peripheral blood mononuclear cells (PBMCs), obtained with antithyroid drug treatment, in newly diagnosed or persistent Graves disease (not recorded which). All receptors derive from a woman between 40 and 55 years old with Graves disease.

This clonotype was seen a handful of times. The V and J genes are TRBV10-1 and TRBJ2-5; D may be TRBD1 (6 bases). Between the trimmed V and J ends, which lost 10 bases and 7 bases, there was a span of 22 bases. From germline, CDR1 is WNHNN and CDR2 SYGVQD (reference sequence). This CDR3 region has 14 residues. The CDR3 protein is CANIGRGLGGTQYF. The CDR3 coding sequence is TGCGCCAACATCGGGCGTGGCCTAGGGGGGACCCAGTACTTC.

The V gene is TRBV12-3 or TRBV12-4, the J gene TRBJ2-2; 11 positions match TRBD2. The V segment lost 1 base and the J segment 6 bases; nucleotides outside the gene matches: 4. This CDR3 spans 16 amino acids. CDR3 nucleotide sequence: TGTGCCAGCAGTTTAGTAGTAGCGGGAGGGCCCGGGGAGCTGTTTTTT. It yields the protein CASSLVVAGGPGELFF.

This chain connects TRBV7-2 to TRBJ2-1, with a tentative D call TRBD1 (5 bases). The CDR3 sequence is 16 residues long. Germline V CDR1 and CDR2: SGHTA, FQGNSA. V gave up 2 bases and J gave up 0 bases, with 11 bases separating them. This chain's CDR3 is CASSLTSDSSYNEQFF. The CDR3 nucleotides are TGTGCCAGCAGCTTAACCAGCGACAGCTCCTACAATGAGCAGTTCTTC.

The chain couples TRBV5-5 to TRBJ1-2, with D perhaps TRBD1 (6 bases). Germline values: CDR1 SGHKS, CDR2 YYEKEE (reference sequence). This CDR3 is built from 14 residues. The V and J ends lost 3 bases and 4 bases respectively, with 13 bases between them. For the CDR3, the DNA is TGTGCCAGCAGCTCACAGGGAGTGAGCTATGGCTACACCTTC. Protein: CASSSQGVSYGYTF.

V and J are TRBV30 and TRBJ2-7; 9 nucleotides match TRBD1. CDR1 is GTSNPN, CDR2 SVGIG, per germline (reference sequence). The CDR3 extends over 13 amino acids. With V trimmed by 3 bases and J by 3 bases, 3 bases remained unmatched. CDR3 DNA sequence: TGTGCCTGGAGGACAGGGGGAGGCTACGAGCAGTACTTC. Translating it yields CAWRTGGGYEQYF.

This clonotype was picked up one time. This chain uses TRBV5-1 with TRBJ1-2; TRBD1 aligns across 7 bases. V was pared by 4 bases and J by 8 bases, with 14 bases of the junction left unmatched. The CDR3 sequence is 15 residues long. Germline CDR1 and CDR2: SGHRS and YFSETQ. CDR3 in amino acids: CASSIGQALKGGYTF. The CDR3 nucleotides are TGCGCCAGCAGCATCGGACAGGCCCTCAAAGGGGGCTACACCTTC.

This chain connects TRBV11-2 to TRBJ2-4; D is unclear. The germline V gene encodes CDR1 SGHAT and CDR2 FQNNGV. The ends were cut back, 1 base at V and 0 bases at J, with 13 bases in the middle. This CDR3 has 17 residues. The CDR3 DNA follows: TGTGCCAGCAGCTTAGGCCGCGGAAATCTAGCCAAAAACATTCAGTACTTC. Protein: CASSLGRGNLAKNIQYF.

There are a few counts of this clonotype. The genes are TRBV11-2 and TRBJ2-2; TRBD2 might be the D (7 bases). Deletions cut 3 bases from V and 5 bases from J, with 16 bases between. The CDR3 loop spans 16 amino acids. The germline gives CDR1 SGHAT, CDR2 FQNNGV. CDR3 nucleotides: TGTGCCAGCAGCTTTCCCCTAGGGGGGGGAACCGGGGAGCTGTTTTTT. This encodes CASSFPLGGGTGELFF.

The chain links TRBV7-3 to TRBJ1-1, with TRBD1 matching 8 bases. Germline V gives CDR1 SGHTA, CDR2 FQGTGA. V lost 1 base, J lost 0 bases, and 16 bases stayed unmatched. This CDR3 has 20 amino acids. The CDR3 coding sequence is TGTGCCAGCAGCTTAATCCCTCTTGGACAGGGAAGAGAGGTGAACACTGAAGCTTTCTTT. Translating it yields CASSLIPLGQGREVNTEAFF.

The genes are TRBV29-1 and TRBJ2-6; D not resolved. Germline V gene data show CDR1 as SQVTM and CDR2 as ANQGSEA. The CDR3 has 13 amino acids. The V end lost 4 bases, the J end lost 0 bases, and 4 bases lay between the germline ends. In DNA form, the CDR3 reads TGCAGCGTTGGGTACTCTGGGGCCAACGTCCTGACTTTC. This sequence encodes CSVGYSGANVLTF.

DNA for the CDR3: TGTGCCAGCAATCCTACCGGGGTCGGAGATACGCAGTATTTT. Protein product: CASNPTGVGDTQYF. V usage is TRBV27 and J usage is TRBJ2-3; weak D call: TRBD2 (5 bases). CDR3 length: 14 residues. Germline CDR1 is MNHEY and CDR2 is SMNVEV (reference sequence). Between the trimmed V and J ends, which lost 7 bases and 5 bases, there was a span of 16 bases.

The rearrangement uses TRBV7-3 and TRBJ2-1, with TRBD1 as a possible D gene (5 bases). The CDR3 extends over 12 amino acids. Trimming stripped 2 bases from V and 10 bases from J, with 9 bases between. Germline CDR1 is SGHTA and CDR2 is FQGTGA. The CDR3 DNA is TGTGCCAGCAGCTTATCGGACACAGAGCAGTTCTTC. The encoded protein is CASSLSDTEQFF.

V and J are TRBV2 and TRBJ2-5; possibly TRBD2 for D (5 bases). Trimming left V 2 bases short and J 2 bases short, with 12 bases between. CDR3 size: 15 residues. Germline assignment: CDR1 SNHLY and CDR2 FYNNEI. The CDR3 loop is CASSELGSGQETQYF. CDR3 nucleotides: TGTGCCAGCAGTGAACTGGGCAGCGGACAAGAGACCCAGTACTTC.

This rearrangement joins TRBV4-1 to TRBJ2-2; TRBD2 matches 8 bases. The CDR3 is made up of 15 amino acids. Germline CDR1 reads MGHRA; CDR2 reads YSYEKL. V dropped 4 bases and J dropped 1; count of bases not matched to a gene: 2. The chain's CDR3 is CASSLSGRNTGELFF. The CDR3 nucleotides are TGCGCCAGCAGCCTAAGCGGGAGGAACACCGGGGAGCTGTTTTTT.

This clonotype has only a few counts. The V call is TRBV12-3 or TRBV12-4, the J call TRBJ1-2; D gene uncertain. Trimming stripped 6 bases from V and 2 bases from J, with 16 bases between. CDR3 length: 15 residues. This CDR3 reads CASRHPEGSNYGYTF. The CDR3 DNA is TGTGCCAGCAGGCACCCCGAGGGCAGCAACTATGGCTACACCTTC.

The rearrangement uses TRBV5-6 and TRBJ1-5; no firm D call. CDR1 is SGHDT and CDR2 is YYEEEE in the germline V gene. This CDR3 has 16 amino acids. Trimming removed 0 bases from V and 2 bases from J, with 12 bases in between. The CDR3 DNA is TGTGCCAGCAGCTTGGCCAACAGTGGAGGCAATCAGCCCCAGCATTTT. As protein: CASSLANSGGNQPQHF.

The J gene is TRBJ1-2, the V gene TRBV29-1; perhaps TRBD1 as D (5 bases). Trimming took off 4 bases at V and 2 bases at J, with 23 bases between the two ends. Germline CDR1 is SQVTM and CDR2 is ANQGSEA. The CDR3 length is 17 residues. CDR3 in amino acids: CSVGLETEWNLNYGYTF. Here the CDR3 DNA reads TGCAGCGTTGGCCTTGAGACAGAGTGGAACTTAAACTATGGCTACACCTTC.

The CDR3 sequence is CASRENEKLFF. Here the CDR3 DNA reads TGTGCCAGCAGGGAAAATGAAAAACTGTTTTTT. The chain couples TRBV6-1 to TRBJ1-4; no clear D. V lost 6 bases to trimming and J lost 5 bases, with 4 bases between them. Germline lookup yields CDR1 MNHNS and CDR2 SASEGT. The CDR3 runs to 11 residues.

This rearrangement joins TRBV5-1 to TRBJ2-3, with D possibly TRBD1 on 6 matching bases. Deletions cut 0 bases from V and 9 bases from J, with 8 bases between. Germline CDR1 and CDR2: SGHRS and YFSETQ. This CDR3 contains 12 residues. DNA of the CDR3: TGCGCCAGCAGCTTGGCAGGGGTGACGCAGTATTTT. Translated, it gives CASSLAGVTQYF. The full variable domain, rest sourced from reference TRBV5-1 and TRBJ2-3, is KAGVTQTPRYLIKTRGQQVTLSCSPISGHRSVSWYQQTPGQGLQFLFEYFSETQRNKGNFPGRFSGRQFSNSRSEMNVSTLELGDSALYLCASSLAGVTQYFGPGTRLTVL.

The CDR3 DNA reads TGTGCCAGCAGTTTTCAGCTTAGAGAGCAGTACTTC. Amino acid sequence: CASSFQLREQYF. The chain couples TRBV6-2 or TRBV6-3 to TRBJ2-7; no definite D call. The CDR3 has 12 amino acids. Germline V lookup: CDR1 MNHEY, CDR2 SVGEGT. V gave up 4 bases and J gave up 7 bases, with 11 bases separating them.

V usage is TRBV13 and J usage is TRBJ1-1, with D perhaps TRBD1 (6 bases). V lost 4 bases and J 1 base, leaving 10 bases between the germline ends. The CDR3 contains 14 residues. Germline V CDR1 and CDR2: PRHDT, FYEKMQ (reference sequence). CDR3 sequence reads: CASSSRGGNTEAFF. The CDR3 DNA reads TGTGCCAGCAGCTCAAGGGGGGGGAACACTGAAGCTTTCTTT.

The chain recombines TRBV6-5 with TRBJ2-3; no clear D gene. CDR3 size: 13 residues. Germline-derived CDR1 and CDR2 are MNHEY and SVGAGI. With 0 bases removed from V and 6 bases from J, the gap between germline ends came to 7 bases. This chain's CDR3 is CASSYSPRDTQYF. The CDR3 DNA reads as TGTGCCAGCAGTTACTCCCCTCGGGATACGCAGTATTTT.

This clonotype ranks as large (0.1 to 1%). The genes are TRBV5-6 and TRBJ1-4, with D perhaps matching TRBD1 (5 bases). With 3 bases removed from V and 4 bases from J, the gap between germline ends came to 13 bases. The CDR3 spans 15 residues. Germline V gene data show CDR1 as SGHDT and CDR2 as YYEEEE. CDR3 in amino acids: CASSWDRQLNEKLFF. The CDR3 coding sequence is TGTGCCAGCAGCTGGGACCGACAGCTTAATGAAAAACTGTTTTTT. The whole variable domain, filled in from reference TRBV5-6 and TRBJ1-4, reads DAGVTQSPTHLIKTRGQQVTLRCSPKSGHDTVSWYQQALGQGPQFIFQYYEEEERQRGNFPDRFSGHQFPNYSSELNVNALLLGDSALYLCASSWDRQLNEKLFFGSGTQLSVL.

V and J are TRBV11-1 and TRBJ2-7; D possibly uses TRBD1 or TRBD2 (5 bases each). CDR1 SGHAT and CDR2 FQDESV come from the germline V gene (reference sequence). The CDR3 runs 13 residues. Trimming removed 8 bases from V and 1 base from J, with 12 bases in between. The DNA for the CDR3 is TGTGCCAGCCGCCGGGACCCATCCTACGAGCAGTACTTC. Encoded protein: CASRRDPSYEQYF.

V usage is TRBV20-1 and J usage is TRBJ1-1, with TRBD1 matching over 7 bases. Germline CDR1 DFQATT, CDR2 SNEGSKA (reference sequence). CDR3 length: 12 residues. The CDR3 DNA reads TGCAGATTACAGGGGTATGACACTGAAGCTTTCTTT. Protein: CRLQGYDTEAFF.

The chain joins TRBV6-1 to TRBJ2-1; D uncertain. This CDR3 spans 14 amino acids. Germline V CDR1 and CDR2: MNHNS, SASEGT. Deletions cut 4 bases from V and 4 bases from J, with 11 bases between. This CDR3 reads CASSAATDYNEQFF. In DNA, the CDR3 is TGTGCCAGCAGTGCGGCGACCGATTACAATGAGCAGTTCTTC.

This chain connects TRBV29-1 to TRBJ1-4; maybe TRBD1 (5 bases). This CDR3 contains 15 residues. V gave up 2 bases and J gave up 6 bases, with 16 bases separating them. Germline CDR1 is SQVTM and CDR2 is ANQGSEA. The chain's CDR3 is CSVELGQGYDEKLFF. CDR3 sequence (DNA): TGCAGCGTTGAACTCGGACAAGGGTACGATGAAAAACTGTTTTTT.

The CDR3 DNA sequence: TGTGCCATCAGTGAGTCACAGTTGGTCCAGTACTTC. It yields the protein CAISESQLVQYF. This chain connects TRBV10-3 to TRBJ2-5; D is undetermined. The CDR3 consists of 12 residues. V dropped 0 bases and J dropped 10 bases, with 9 bases sitting between them. CDR1 and CDR2 (germline): ENHRY, SYGVKD.

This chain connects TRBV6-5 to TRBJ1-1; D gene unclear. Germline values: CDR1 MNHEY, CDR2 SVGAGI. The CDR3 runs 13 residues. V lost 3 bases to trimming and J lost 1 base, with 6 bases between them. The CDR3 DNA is TGTGCCAGCAGTTATTTCAAGAACACTGAAGCTTTCTTT. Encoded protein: CASSYFKNTEAFF.

The CDR3 spells CASSPEGYQETQYF. The DNA of the CDR3 is TGTGCCAGCAGCCCCGAGGGGTACCAAGAGACCCAGTACTTC. The J gene is TRBJ2-5, the V gene TRBV28, with D perhaps being TRBD1 or TRBD2 (5 bases each). CDR1 is MDHEN, CDR2 SYDVKM, per germline. The CDR3 length is 14 residues. V dropped 6 bases and J dropped 0 bases, with 11 bases sitting between them.

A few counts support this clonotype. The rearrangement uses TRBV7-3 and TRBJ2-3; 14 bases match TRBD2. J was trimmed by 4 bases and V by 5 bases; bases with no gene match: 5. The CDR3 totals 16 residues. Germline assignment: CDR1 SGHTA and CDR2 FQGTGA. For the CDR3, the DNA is TGTGCCAGCAGCCCGGGGACTAGCGGGAGTTCAGATACGCAGTATTTT. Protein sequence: CASSPGTSGSSDTQYF.